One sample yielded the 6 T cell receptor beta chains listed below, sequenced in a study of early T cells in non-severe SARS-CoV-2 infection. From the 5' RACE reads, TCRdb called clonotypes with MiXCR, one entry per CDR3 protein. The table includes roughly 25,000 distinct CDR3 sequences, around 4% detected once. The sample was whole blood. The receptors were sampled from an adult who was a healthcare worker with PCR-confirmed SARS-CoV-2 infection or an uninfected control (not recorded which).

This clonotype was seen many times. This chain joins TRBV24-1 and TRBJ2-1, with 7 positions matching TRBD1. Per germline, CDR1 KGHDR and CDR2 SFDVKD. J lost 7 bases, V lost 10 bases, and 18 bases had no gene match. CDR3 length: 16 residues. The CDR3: CATNRPGTGAWNEQFF. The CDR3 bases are TGTGCCACTAACCGCCCCGGAACAGGGGCTTGGAATGAGCAGTTCTTC.

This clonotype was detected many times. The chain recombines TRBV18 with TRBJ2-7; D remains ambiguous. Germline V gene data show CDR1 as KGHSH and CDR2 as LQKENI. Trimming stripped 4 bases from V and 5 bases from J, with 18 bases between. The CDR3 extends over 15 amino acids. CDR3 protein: CASSRAPSGPDEQYF. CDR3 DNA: TGTGCCAGCTCACGGGCCCCATCGGGTCCCGACGAGCAGTACTTC. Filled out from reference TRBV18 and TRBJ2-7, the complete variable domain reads NAGVMQNPRHLVRRRGQEARLRCSPMKGHSHVYWYRQLPEEGLKFMVYLQKENIIDESGMPKERFSAEFPKEGPSILRIQQVVRGDSAAYFCASSRAPSGPDEQYFGPGTRLTVT.

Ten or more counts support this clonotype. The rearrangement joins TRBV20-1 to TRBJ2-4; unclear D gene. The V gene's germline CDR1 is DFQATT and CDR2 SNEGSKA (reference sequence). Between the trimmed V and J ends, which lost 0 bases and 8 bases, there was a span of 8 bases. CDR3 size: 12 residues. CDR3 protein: CSAREREYIQYF. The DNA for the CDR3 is TGCAGTGCTAGAGAAAGGGAATACATTCAGTACTTC.

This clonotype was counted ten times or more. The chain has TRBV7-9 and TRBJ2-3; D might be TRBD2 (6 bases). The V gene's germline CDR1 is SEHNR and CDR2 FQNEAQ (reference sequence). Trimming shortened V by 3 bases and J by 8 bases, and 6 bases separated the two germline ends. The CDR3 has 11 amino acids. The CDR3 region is CASSFGGTQYF. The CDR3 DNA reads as TGTGCCAGCAGCTTCGGGGGTACGCAGTATTTT.

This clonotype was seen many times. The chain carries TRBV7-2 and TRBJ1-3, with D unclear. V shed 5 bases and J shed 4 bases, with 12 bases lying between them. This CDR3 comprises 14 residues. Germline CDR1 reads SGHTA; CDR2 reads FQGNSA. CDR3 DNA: TGTGCCAGCAGCCCCCCTGCTCTGGGAAACACCATATATTTT. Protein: CASSPPALGNTIYF.

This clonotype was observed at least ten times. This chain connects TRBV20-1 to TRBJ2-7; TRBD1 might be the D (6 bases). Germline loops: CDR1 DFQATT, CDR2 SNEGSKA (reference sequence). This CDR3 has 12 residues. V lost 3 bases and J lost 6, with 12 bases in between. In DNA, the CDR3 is TGCAGTGCTAGTGTTCTGGGGGCCGAGCAGTACTTC. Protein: CSASVLGAEQYF.